One and the same sample provided the 25 T cell receptor beta chains below, sequenced in a study of blood T cell repertoires in COVID-19 (dated by TCRdb to between 2020 and 2021). The library came from the immunoSEQ multiplex PCR assay. TCRdb limited this immuneACCESS table to in-frame rearrangements with V and J called. A share of clones is missing; checked studies link under half to unresolved V genes, and the rest is unexplained. Present in this sample are under 80,000 clones, 88% of which were seen just once. The top ten hold 1.1% to 1.5% of the sample. Sequencing was carried out using peripheral blood. Receptors originate from a human donor in a cohort sampled during active COVID-19.

This sequence joins TRBV5-1 and TRBJ2-3; 7 bases are a match to TRBD1. Unmatched junction bases numbered 7, after V lost 0 bases and J lost 6 bases. The CDR3 totals 15 residues. Germline V lookup: CDR1 SGHRS, CDR2 YFSETQ. The CDR3 reads CASSLEGADSDTQYF. CDR3 nucleotide sequence: TGCGCCAGCAGCTTGGAGGGGGCGGACTCGGATACGCAGTATTTT.

The chain has TRBV19 and TRBJ2-4; D perhaps matches TRBD1 (6 bases). The V gene lost 2 bases and the J gene lost 6 bases, with 14 bases spanning the gap. Germline-derived CDR1 and CDR2 are LNHDA and SQIVND (reference sequence). This CDR3 spans 15 amino acids. The CDR3 reads CASSISGTPRNIQYF. CDR3 sequence (DNA): TGTGCCAGTAGTATATCAGGGACACCACGAAACATTCAGTACTTC.

The chain recombines TRBV5-1 with TRBJ2-3; D possibly corresponds to TRBD1 (5 bases). The ends were cut back, 0 bases at V and 2 bases at J, with 10 bases in the middle. This CDR3 is 15 amino acids long. Germline assignment: CDR1 SGHRS and CDR2 YFSETQ. The CDR3 spells CASSLGDGHTDTQYF. CDR3 nucleotides: TGCGCCAGCAGCTTGGGCGACGGACACACAGATACGCAGTATTTT. The entire variable domain, with the rest obtained from reference TRBV5-1 and TRBJ2-3, is as follows: KAGVTQTPRYLIKTRGQQVTLSCSPISGHRSVSWYQQTPGQGLQFLFEYFSETQRNKGNFPGRFSGRQFSNSRSEMNVSTLELGDSALYLCASSLGDGHTDTQYFGPGTRLTVL.

CDR3 in amino acids: CASSFFGGTRGYTF. CDR3 in DNA: TGTGCCAGCAGCTTTTTCGGGGGTACACGGGGCTACACCTTC. The chain uses TRBV7-9 and TRBJ1-2; a weak D match, TRBD1 (5 bases). This CDR3 has 14 amino acids. The germline gives CDR1 SEHNR, CDR2 FQNEAQ (reference sequence). V was shortened by 3 bases and J by 8 bases, with 16 bases between the two germline ends.

Written as DNA, the CDR3 is TGTGCCAGCAGCCAACTAGCGGGAGGTGGTAGAGATACGCAGTATTTT. Amino acids: CASSQLAGGGRDTQYF. V and J are TRBV28 and TRBJ2-3; 12 nucleotides agree with TRBD2. The CDR3 contains 16 residues. V trimming: 6 bases; J trimming: 5 bases; junction bases outside the gene matches: 9. Germline V gene sequence: CDR1 MDHEN, CDR2 SYDVKM.

V is TRBV5-8 and J is TRBJ2-1; 8 nucleotides agree with TRBD2. Unmatched junction bases numbered 4, after V lost 0 bases and J lost 8 bases. CDR3 length equals 14 residues. Germline-derived CDR1 and CDR2 are SGHTS and YDEGEE. The CDR3 spells CASSLDRAGDEQFF. The CDR3 nucleotides read TGTGCCAGCAGCTTGGATAGAGCGGGAGATGAGCAGTTCTTC.

J is TRBJ2-2 and V is TRBV29-1; D perhaps matches TRBD2 (7 bases). Germline CDR1 and CDR2: SQVTM and ANQGSEA. Trimming shortened V by 5 bases and J by 4 bases, and 11 bases separated the two germline ends. The CDR3 length is 13 residues. CDR3 residues: CSVRGAGTGELFF. The CDR3 nucleotides are TGCAGCGTTCGGGGGGCGGGCACCGGGGAGCTGTTTTTT.

This chain connects TRBV6-1 to TRBJ1-4; D is ambiguous. Trimming took off 3 bases at V and 6 bases at J, with 8 bases between the two ends. The CDR3 runs to 13 residues. The V gene's germline CDR1 is MNHNS and CDR2 SASEGT. In DNA, the CDR3 is TGTGCCAGCAGTGAGCGCCGGTATGAAAAACTGTTTTTT. It codes for CASSERRYEKLFF.

This sequence joins TRBV19 and TRBJ2-3; D not certain. Germline V gene data show CDR1 as LNHDA and CDR2 as SQIVND (reference sequence). This CDR3 comprises 12 residues. V was shortened by 5 bases and J by 1 base, with 4 bases between the two germline ends. The CDR3 spells CASSQGTDTQYF. CDR3 coding DNA: TGTGCCAGTAGTCAGGGCACAGATACGCAGTATTTT.

The chain uses TRBV19 and TRBJ2-1; D possibly corresponds to TRBD1 (6 bases). V lost 1 base to trimming and J lost 3 bases, with 13 bases between them. Germline CDR1 reads LNHDA; CDR2 reads SQIVND (reference sequence). The CDR3 consists of 16 residues. For the CDR3, the DNA is TGTGCCAGTAGTATAGCCCGGGACACCTACTACAATGAGCAGTTCTTC. Amino acids: CASSIARDTYYNEQFF.

This clone has just one count. The chain couples TRBV10-2 to TRBJ2-3, with unresolved D. This CDR3 region has 14 residues. The germline V gene encodes CDR1 WSHSY and CDR2 SAAADI. Trimming took 3 bases from V and 3 from J, leaving 10 bases between them. CDR3 residues: CASSEARMTDTQYF. The CDR3 nucleotides are TGCGCCAGCAGTGAAGCGCGAATGACAGATACGCAGTATTTT.

This rearrangement joins TRBV2 to TRBJ2-3, with a possible D match to TRBD1 (5 bases). There are 17 residues in the CDR3. V lost 8 bases and J lost 5, with 26 bases in between. CDR1 is SNHLY and CDR2 is FYNNEI in the germline V gene. DNA of the CDR3: TGTGCCAGCCTAATGTCCTATATAGGGGCATTGGTAGATACGCAGTATTTT. Protein sequence: CASLMSYIGALVDTQYF.

This clone appeared once. In DNA form, the CDR3 reads TGCAGTGCTAGTCGGAGTCTCCCAGTCGAGAATTTCTACGAGCAGTACGTC. This gives the protein CSASRSLPVENFYEQYV. The genes are TRBV20-1 and TRBJ2-7, with unresolved D. Trimming stripped 3 bases from V and 3 bases from J, with 24 bases between. Germline assignment: CDR1 DFQATT and CDR2 SNEGSKA (reference sequence). The CDR3 totals 17 residues.

This sequence joins TRBV25-1 and TRBJ1-1, with 11 bases fitting TRBD1. With 4 bases clipped from V and 5 bases from J, the junction kept 3 bases outside the gene matches. Germline values: CDR1 MGHDK, CDR2 SYGVNS. The CDR3 is made up of 14 amino acids. CDR3 amino acids: CASSAGQGETEAFF. CDR3 coding DNA: TGTGCCAGCAGTGCGGGACAGGGGGAGACTGAAGCTTTCTTT.

The chain is built from TRBV14 and TRBJ1-2, with a possible D match to TRBD1 (5 bases). V dropped 1 base and J dropped 2 bases, with 11 bases sitting between them. Germline assignment: CDR1 SGHDN and CDR2 FVKESK. The CDR3 extends over 15 amino acids. CDR3 DNA sequence: TGTGCCAGCAGCCAAGTGGCAGGGTCCAACTATGGCTACACCTTC. Protein sequence: CASSQVAGSNYGYTF.

The rearrangement uses TRBV7-6 and TRBJ1-5, with a possible D match to TRBD1 (5 bases). Germline V gives CDR1 SGHVS, CDR2 FNYEAQ. CDR3 length: 12 amino acids. V lost 0 bases and J lost 9, with 6 bases in between. CDR3 nucleotide sequence: TGTGCCAGCAGCTTAGCGGGGGGGCCCCAGCATTTT. As protein: CASSLAGGPQHF.

This rearrangement joins TRBV9 to TRBJ2-7; perhaps TRBD2 as D (5 bases). Trimming took 3 bases from V and 4 from J, leaving 26 bases between them. The CDR3 contains 18 residues. Germline CDR1 and CDR2: SGDLS and YYNGEE. CDR3 nucleotides: TGTGCCAGCAGCGATAACCAATCCGTAGCGCCGAGGGTATACGAGCAGTACGTC. Its translation is CASSDNQSVAPRVYEQYV.

The chain is built from TRBV11-2 and TRBJ2-5; 14 nucleotides agree with TRBD2. The junction had 7 bases not matched to a gene; V was cut back by 5 bases and J by 5 bases. The germline CDR1 and CDR2 sequences are SGHAT and FQNNGV. The CDR3 has 16 amino acids. The CDR3 sequence: CASSMGLAGDLETQYF. CDR3 bases: TGTGCCAGCAGCATGGGACTAGCGGGAGATTTGGAGACCCAGTACTTC.

The chain is built from TRBV6-2 or TRBV6-3 and TRBJ1-1, with D perhaps TRBD1 (5 bases). This CDR3 comprises 15 residues. The germline V gene has CDR1 MNHEY and CDR2 SVGEGT. The V gene lost 5 bases and the J gene lost 8 bases, with 21 bases spanning the gap. CDR3 sequence reads: CASSTTVLQEGEAFF. CDR3 in DNA: TGTGCCAGCAGTACGACGGTATTACAGGAAGGCGAAGCTTTCTTT.

V usage is TRBV11-2 and J usage is TRBJ2-2; D gene uncertain. The CDR3 consists of 15 residues. Germline CDR1 SGHAT, CDR2 FQNNGV. Deletions cut 7 bases from V and 1 base from J, with 13 bases between. The CDR3 DNA sequence: TGTGCCAGCACCACCGGCGGTGGGAACACCGGGGAGCTGTTTTTT. It specifies CASTTGGGNTGELFF. Variable domain in full (rest from reference TRBV11-2 and TRBJ2-2): EAGVAQSPRYKIIEKRQSVAFWCNPISGHATLYWYQQILGQGPKLLIQFQNNGVVDDSQLPKDRFSAERLKGVDSTLKIQPAKLEDSAVYLCASTTGGGNTGELFFGEGSRLTVL.

This chain links TRBV2 with TRBJ2-4; weak D call: TRBD1 (6 bases). Germline CDR1 SNHLY, CDR2 FYNNEI. The CDR3 loop spans 14 amino acids. Trimming removed 8 bases at V and 8 bases at J, with 19 bases between. This CDR3 is CASRGGVIGDIQYF. The CDR3 DNA reads as TGTGCCAGCCGAGGGGGAGTAATTGGAGACATTCAGTACTTC.

This rearrangement joins TRBV12-3 or TRBV12-4 to TRBJ1-4; no clear D gene. V dropped 6 bases and J dropped 5 bases, with 10 bases sitting between them. This CDR3 comprises 13 residues. The CDR3 reads CASRRAENEKLFF. The DNA for the CDR3 is TGTGCCAGCAGGCGGGCCGAAAATGAAAAACTGTTTTTT.

The V call is TRBV9, the J call TRBJ2-1; 9 bases are shared with TRBD2. The V segment lost 3 bases and the J segment 7 bases; nucleotides outside the gene matches: 2. The CDR3 is made up of 13 amino acids. The germline V gene encodes CDR1 SGDLS and CDR2 YYNGEE. In nucleotides, the CDR3 is TGTGCCAGCAGCGCAACTAGCGGGAATGAGCAGTTCTTC. Its protein is CASSATSGNEQFF.

The CDR3 DNA follows: TGTGCCAGCAGCTTATCGGGGGGGTACCAAGAGACCCAGTACTTC. Amino acid sequence: CASSLSGGYQETQYF. This chain joins TRBV11-2 and TRBJ2-5; 8 nucleotides match TRBD2. The CDR3 length is 15 residues. Germline trimming cut 2 bases from V and 0 bases from J; bases unmatched to any gene: 2. Germline V gene data show CDR1 as SGHAT and CDR2 as FQNNGV.

This chain connects TRBV12-3 or TRBV12-4 to TRBJ1-2; D remains unclear. The CDR3 runs to 13 residues. Trimming left V 2 bases short and J 2 bases short, with 6 bases between. The CDR3 region is CASSLPGNYGYTF. The CDR3 region has the DNA TGTGCCAGCAGTTTACCCGGGAACTATGGCTACACCTTC.